This TCR beta chain was sequenced for a study of cytomegalovirus exposure and HLA in healthy donors. Study information: Unique TCRs from HLA-typed donors, approximately 80 million of them, were held in an early data release.

Vbeta (60) and Jbeta (13) primers were used in the PCR. Clones were sequenced by immunoSEQ multiplex PCR, and TCRdb holds only the in-frame ones, with some missing. The sample has 150,000 to 200,000 clones, approximately 72% seen once; the top ten hold under 3%. The CDR3 covers 11 residues. V gave up 5 bases and J gave up 5 bases, with 10 bases separating them. Per the germline V gene, CDR1 is SQVTM and CDR2 is ANQGSEA. General study results and limits: Among the sequence variants, a highly shared cluster was likely an artifact of sequencing.

In regard to this clone: No antigen is known for it.

Missing from this donor's record is the CMV serostatus. The sample taken for sequencing was PBMCs. V is TRBV29-1 and J is TRBJ2-7, with D perhaps matching TRBD1 (6 bases). The sequence was obtained from a human donor in good health. CDR3 protein: CSVTGYHEQYF. In DNA form, the CDR3 reads TGCAGCGTTACAGGGTACCACGAGCAGTACTTC.